Sequencing of this TCR beta chain was carried out in a study of T cells in Graves' hyperthyroidism and ophthalmopathy. Study-level results: Classification by a 13 V-J model distinguished ophthalmopathy from stable hyperthyroidism. Peripheral blood also featured most of the thyroid clonotypes expanded above 0.001.

To note about this clonotype: The antigen is not known.

The germline gives CDR1 DFQATT, CDR2 SNEGSKA (reference sequence). The V gene lost 3 bases and the J gene lost 0 bases, with 12 bases spanning the gap. The CDR3 covers 14 residues. A lack of ophthalmopathy progression within 18 months defined stable Graves' hyperthyroidism. Lactation, pregnancy, other autoimmune disease or uncontrolled infection excluded patients. Amplification of TCR beta CDR3 regions used RNA as the template. The TCR CDR3 first-round RT-PCR relied on the HTBI primer set. TCRdb re-analysed the multiplex PCR reads in MiXCR, keeping a single row per CDR3 protein. Among some 510,000 distinct CDR3 sequences listed, 46% were seen once.

What was sequenced was peripheral blood or thyroid tissue (not recorded which). The source is a woman under 30 with Graves' hyperthyroidism. The genes are TRBV20-1 and TRBJ2-7, with D maybe TRBD2 (6 bases). The CDR3, as DNA: TGCAGTGCTAGGGAGCGGGCCTACTCCTACGAGCAGTACTTC. Its protein is CSARERAYSYEQYF.